This TCR beta chain is drawn from a study of blood T cell repertoires in COVID-19. Study summary: T cells, B-cell-depleted T cells, or PBMCs supplied cDNA or gDNA.

Authors' analysis steps: Reference gene primer amplification yielded estimated nucleated cell counts. TCRdb's copy holds only in-frame clones and misses some; the assay was immunoSEQ multiplex PCR. V and J calls plus clone size are reproduced from that table; the DNA served to infer D and trimming. The sample records roughly 180,000 clones, over 80% being singletons. The V and J ends lost 2 bases and 2 bases, in that order; junction bases with no gene match: 8. Germline CDR1 LNHNV, CDR2 YYDKDF (reference sequence). The CDR3 is 17 amino acids. This clone was seen once. What was sequenced was peripheral blood. This sequence joins TRBV15 and TRBJ1-3; 8 bases are shared with TRBD1. This sequence was found in a woman under 40 with acute or convalescent COVID-19. CDR3 loop: CATSRPGQGNAGNTIYF. The DNA for the CDR3 is TGTGCCACCAGCAGACCTGGACAGGGAAACGCTGGAAACACCATATATTTT.